What follows are 29 T cell receptor beta chains derived from one specimen sequenced in a study of Ad26.COV2.S vaccination and SARS-CoV-2 variants. Repertoires were generated with immunoSEQ multiplex PCR, while TCRdb's copy carries only in-frame clones and drops some. Of about 480,000 clones in the sample, about 83% were seen once. Noted treatment: about 20 received Ad26.COV2.S at low or high dose, single or two shots; roughly five received placebo; per-sample allocation not given. Collection of samples fell on day 63 after the first vaccine or placebo injection. Sequences were derived from peripheral blood, sampled in a trial of Ad26.COV2.S vaccine versus placebo. These receptors were obtained from a person between 18 and 59 years old who received the Ad26.COV2.S COVID-19 vaccine or a placebo.

J is TRBJ1-5 and V is TRBV7-6; tentatively, D is TRBD1 (5 bases). Germline values: CDR1 SGHVS, CDR2 FNYEAQ. Trimming cost V 1 base and J 5 bases, with 21 bases left between them. This CDR3 region has 18 residues. CDR3 bases: TGTGCCAGCAGCTTAGTCGGGTGGATCGGGGGTCGGTATCAGCCCCAGCATTTT. Translated: CASSLVGWIGGRYQPQHF.

The chain has TRBV21-1 and TRBJ2-5; the D call of TRBD2 is as the table states it, not checked on the DNA. TRBV21-1 is an annotated pseudogene. This CDR3 comprises 19 residues. The CDR3 loop is CASSKYFTPTTLIQETQYF. CDR3 coding DNA: TGTGCCAGCAGCAAATACTTCACGCCCACTACCTTAATCCAAGAGACCCAGTACTTC.

The rearrangement uses TRBV7-2 and TRBJ2-1; possibly TRBD2 for D (6 bases). V lost 5 bases to trimming and J lost 1 base, with 12 bases between them. CDR3 length: 15 residues. Germline assignment: CDR1 SGHTA and CDR2 FQGNSA. CDR3 nucleotide sequence: TGTGCCAGCAGCCTTAGCGGAACTTCCTACAATGAGCAGTTCTTC. Amino acid sequence: CASSLSGTSYNEQFF.

This clone was seen a few times. The V and J genes are TRBV7-9 and TRBJ1-5, with D maybe TRBD1 (5 bases). Per germline, CDR1 SEHNR and CDR2 FQNEAQ (reference sequence). Deletions cut 1 base from V and 9 bases from J, with 13 bases between. The CDR3 extends over 14 amino acids. The CDR3 protein is CASSLDGGPVPQHF. The CDR3 DNA reads TGTGCCAGCAGCTTAGATGGGGGACCCGTGCCCCAGCATTTT.

The sample holds a few counts of this clone. This chain links TRBV18 with TRBJ1-1; TRBD1 matches 9 bases. Germline CDR1 reads KGHSH; CDR2 reads LQKENI. The junction had 8 bases not matched to a gene; V was cut back by 3 bases and J by 9 bases. The length of the CDR3 is 14 residues. The CDR3 region is CASSPRQGDDKAFF. The CDR3 DNA reads TGTGCCAGCTCACCTAGACAGGGGGATGATAAAGCTTTCTTT. Using reference TRBV18 and TRBJ1-1 for the parts outside the CDR3, the full variable domain is NAGVMQNPRHLVRRRGQEARLRCSPMKGHSHVYWYRQLPEEGLKFMVYLQKENIIDESGMPKERFSAEFPKEGPSILRIQQVVRGDSAAYFCASSPRQGDDKAFFGQGTRLTVV.

This chain joins TRBV19 and TRBJ2-1, with TRBD1 identical over 9 bases. V dropped 6 bases and J dropped 0; count of bases not matched to a gene: 3. The CDR3 is 15 amino acids. The germline gives CDR1 LNHDA, CDR2 SQIVND (reference sequence). Here the CDR3 DNA reads TGTGCCAGTAGACACAGGGGGCCCTCCTACAATGAGCAGTTCTTC. Its translation is CASRHRGPSYNEQFF.

V gene TRBV7-9 combines with J gene TRBJ1-1; D unclear. This CDR3 spans 15 amino acids. Germline V lookup: CDR1 SEHNR, CDR2 FQNEAQ (reference sequence). The V end was cut by 5 bases, the J end by 3 bases, with 16 bases between. CDR3 sequence: CASSPPGAGYTEAFF. For the CDR3, the DNA is TGTGCCAGCAGCCCACCGGGAGCAGGCTACACTGAAGCTTTCTTT.

This clone has only a few counts. This sequence joins TRBV4-3 and TRBJ2-1; D unclear. V gave up 0 bases and J gave up 4 bases, with 10 bases separating them. The CDR3 sequence is 15 residues long. Germline assignment: CDR1 LGHNA and CDR2 YSLEER. The CDR3 DNA reads TGCGCCAGCAGCCAAGAATTCATAGGATACAATGAGCAGTTCTTC. Residues: CASSQEFIGYNEQFF.

The chain uses TRBV19 and TRBJ1-1; possible D gene TRBD1, 6 bases. The CDR3 runs to 14 residues. From germline, CDR1 is LNHDA and CDR2 SQIVND (reference sequence). V lost 6 bases, J lost 3 bases, and 14 bases lay in between. In DNA, the CDR3 is TGTGCCAGTAGGACACAGGGTGTGGACACTGAAGCTTTCTTT. This codes for CASRTQGVDTEAFF.

This clone has just a few counts. This chain joins TRBV28 and TRBJ1-6; D is undetermined. The CDR3 has 14 residues. V gave up 3 bases and J gave up 6 bases, with 9 bases separating them. CDR1 and CDR2 from the germline V gene are MDHEN and SYDVKM. In DNA, the CDR3 is TGTGCCAGCAGTTTGATAGGGCTTAATTCACCCCTCCACTTT. Translation gives CASSLIGLNSPLHF.

The J gene is TRBJ2-3, the V gene TRBV27; tentative D call: TRBD1 (5 bases). V was cut by 5 bases and J by 0 bases, with 15 bases left in between. Germline values: CDR1 MNHEY, CDR2 SMNVEV (reference sequence). The CDR3 spans 16 residues. CDR3: CASSAGYGASTDTQYF. The CDR3 nucleotides are TGTGCCAGCAGTGCCGGTTATGGGGCTAGCACAGATACGCAGTATTTT.

The chain links TRBV5-4 to TRBJ2-5, with D possibly called TRBD1 or TRBD2 (5 bases each). V was pared by 5 bases and J by 5 bases, with 19 bases between. Germline CDR1 SGHNT, CDR2 YYREEE (reference sequence). The CDR3 has 15 residues. CDR3 bases: TGTGCCAGCAGTAGAAACGGCCCGGGGCGGGAGACCCAGTACTTC. Residues: CASSRNGPGRETQYF.

The rearrangement links TRBV4-3 to TRBJ2-2; D not resolved. CDR1 is LGHNA and CDR2 is YSLEER in the germline V gene. The CDR3 totals 14 residues. Trimming removed 0 bases from V and 3 bases from J, with 5 bases in between. Here the CDR3 DNA reads TGCGCCAGCAGCCAAGAGGCGCACACCGGGGAGCTGTTTTTT. This encodes CASSQEAHTGELFF.

This clone was recorded only once. The CDR3 protein is CASSQGLVNTEAFF. In DNA, the CDR3 is TGTGCCAGCAGCCAAGGTTTAGTGAACACTGAAGCTTTCTTT. V is TRBV14 and J is TRBJ1-1; the D is unclear. The CDR3 is made up of 14 amino acids. Per the germline V gene, CDR1 is SGHDN and CDR2 is FVKESK. Trimming stripped 1 base from V and 0 bases from J, with 6 bases between.

V and J are TRBV28 and TRBJ1-2; D is ambiguous. Trimming left V 8 bases short and J 4 bases short, with 8 bases between. The CDR3 is 11 amino acids. CDR1 is MDHEN, CDR2 SYDVKM, per germline. DNA of the CDR3: TGTGCCAGCCGGTTTGGCTATGGCTACACCTTC. The encoded protein is CASRFGYGYTF.

The rearrangement joins TRBV7-7 to TRBJ2-5; maybe TRBD1 (6 bases). Germline V CDR1 and CDR2: SSHAT, FNYEAQ (reference sequence). The CDR3 consists of 15 residues. Between the trimmed V and J ends, which lost 5 bases and 1 base, there was a span of 14 bases. The CDR3 reads CASSTAGTTQETQYF. The CDR3 DNA follows: TGTGCCAGCAGCACTGCCGGGACAACCCAAGAGACCCAGTACTTC.

The chain combines TRBV28 with TRBJ1-4; 9 positions match TRBD1. CDR1 is MDHEN, CDR2 SYDVKM, per germline. With V trimmed by 3 bases and J by 5 bases, 4 bases remained unmatched. This CDR3 comprises 15 residues. Here the CDR3 DNA reads TGTGCCAGCAGTTTTTTTGGGACAGGGAATGAAAAACTGTTTTTT. Its protein is CASSFFGTGNEKLFF.

J is TRBJ2-1 and V is TRBV28, with D perhaps TRBD1 (6 bases). Trimming left V 6 bases short and J 1 base short, with 13 bases between. The CDR3 extends over 15 amino acids. CDR1 and CDR2 (germline): MDHEN, SYDVKM. CDR3 nucleotide sequence: TGTGCCAGCAGCTTACAGGGTTTTTCCTACAATGAGCAGTTCTTC. Translating it yields CASSLQGFSYNEQFF. The full variable domain, completed using reference TRBV28 and TRBJ2-1, is DVKVTQSSRYLVKRTGEKVFLECVQDMDHENMFWYRQDPGLGLRLIYFSYDVKMKEKGDIPEGYSVSREKKERFSLILESASTNQTSMYLCASSLQGFSYNEQFFGPGTRLTVL.

This chain links TRBV30 with TRBJ1-3; the D gene is possibly TRBD1 (5 bases). This CDR3 region has 21 residues. Germline-derived CDR1 and CDR2 are GTSNPN and SVGIG (reference sequence). The V and J ends lost 0 bases and 0 bases respectively, with 27 bases between them. The DNA for the CDR3 is TGTGCCTGGAGTGTTGAGACTAGGGGACGGATGGGTCCGTTCTCTGGAAACACCATATATTTT. Translating it yields CAWSVETRGRMGPFSGNTIYF.

This chain links TRBV15 with TRBJ1-3; D is perhaps TRBD1 (5 bases). Trimming shortened V by 3 bases and J by 3 bases, and 12 bases separated the two germline ends. CDR1 is LNHNV, CDR2 YYDKDF, per germline (reference sequence). This CDR3 is 15 amino acids long. CDR3 in amino acids: CATSREGTVGNTIYF. CDR3 coding DNA: TGTGCCACCAGCAGGGAAGGGACCGTTGGAAACACCATATATTTT.

This clone has just a few counts. This chain links TRBV5-1 with TRBJ1-3; TRBD1 is a possible D gene (5 bases). The V gene lost 0 bases and the J gene lost 3 bases, with 10 bases spanning the gap. Looked up from germline, CDR1 is SGHRS and CDR2 is YFSETQ. This CDR3 comprises 15 residues. The CDR3: CASSLGSDIGNTIYF. CDR3 DNA: TGCGCCAGCAGCTTGGGTTCGGACATTGGAAACACCATATATTTT.

The chain is built from TRBV19 and TRBJ1-4, with D possibly being TRBD1 (5 bases). CDR3 length: 15 residues. Trimming took off 4 bases at V and 7 bases at J, with 16 bases between the two ends. Per germline, CDR1 LNHDA and CDR2 SQIVND (reference sequence). The CDR3 DNA reads TGTGCCAGTAGTAGGACCCCAGGGAGGGGTGAAAAACTGTTTTTT. Translation gives CASSRTPGRGEKLFF.

As regards this clone: The sample contains more than one DNA sequence encoding this CDR3. This chain uses TRBV11-2 with TRBJ2-2, with TRBD2 matching over 11 bases. Trimming took 5 bases from V and 1 from J; bases not matched to a gene: 3. This CDR3 spans 16 amino acids. Germline assignment: CDR1 SGHAT and CDR2 FQNNGV. CDR3 bases: TGTGCCAGCAGCCTCGGACTAGCGGGGAACACCGGGGAGCTGTTTTTT. Protein product: CASSLGLAGNTGELFF.

This chain uses TRBV19 with TRBJ2-1; D remains unclear. Trimming removed 7 bases from V and 6 bases from J, with 13 bases in between. CDR3 length: 13 amino acids. Germline V gene sequence: CDR1 LNHDA, CDR2 SQIVND (reference sequence). DNA of the CDR3: TGTGCCAGTACCCCCCGGGCCGGCAATGAGCAGTTCTTC. This gives the protein CASTPRAGNEQFF.

Only a few counts were recorded for this clone. V usage is TRBV11-2 and J usage is TRBJ2-2, with 12 bases matching TRBD2. The ends lost 5 bases at V and 4 bases at J; junction bases unmatched: 14. This CDR3 is built from 19 residues. Germline CDR1 SGHAT, CDR2 FQNNGV. The CDR3 nucleotides are TGTGCCAGCAGCCATCTTGCCGCTAGCGGGAGGGCGAGCACCGGGGAGCTGTTTTTT. The encoded protein is CASSHLAASGRASTGELFF.

The chain uses TRBV7-9 and TRBJ2-5; D uncertain. The germline gives CDR1 SEHNR, CDR2 FQNEAQ (reference sequence). Trimming cost V 5 bases and J 2 bases, with 9 bases left between them. This CDR3 region has 13 residues. The CDR3 here is CASSPIGQETQYF. In nucleotides, the CDR3 is TGTGCCAGCAGCCCCATTGGTCAAGAGACCCAGTACTTC.

V usage is TRBV7-2 and J usage is TRBJ2-5; 9 bases match TRBD1. Unmatched junction bases numbered 14, after V lost 8 bases and J lost 7 bases. The CDR3 consists of 15 residues. Germline values: CDR1 SGHTA, CDR2 FQGNSA. CDR3: CASGKDRGGAGTQYF. DNA for the CDR3: TGTGCCAGCGGGAAAGACAGGGGGGGAGCGGGGACCCAGTACTTC.

For this clone: Other DNA sequences of this sample code for an identical CDR3. The chain links TRBV7-2 to TRBJ2-3; D is unresolved. V was trimmed by 2 bases and J by 0 bases, leaving 6 bases between them. The germline gives CDR1 SGHTA, CDR2 FQGNSA. There are 14 residues in the CDR3. The CDR3 sequence is CASSLFASTDTQYF. The CDR3, as DNA: TGTGCCAGCAGCTTATTCGCAAGCACAGATACGCAGTATTTT.

The V gene is TRBV3-1 (or the pseudogene TRBV3-2), the J gene TRBJ2-3; D ambiguous. Germline V CDR1 and CDR2: LGHDT, YNNKEL (reference sequence). Trimming shortened V by 1 base and J by 0 bases, and 11 bases separated the two germline ends. There are 16 residues in the CDR3. The chain's CDR3 is CASSQAGTASTDTQYF. The CDR3 DNA follows: TGTGCCAGCAGCCAAGCTGGAACAGCTAGCACAGATACGCAGTATTTT.